These 6 T cell receptor beta chains originate from one sample sequenced in a study of shared clonotypes between healthy human individuals. Assay: immunoSEQ multiplex PCR; the TCRdb copy retains only in-frame clones and omits some. The data contain over 1.4 million clones, more than 95% of them singletons. Sequenced material: naive CD4+ T cells sorted from blood. Noted subset: CD45RA+ positively selected. Receptor source: a young man in good health.

The J gene is TRBJ2-7, the V gene TRBV7-8; possibly TRBD1 or TRBD2 for D (5 bases each). The germline V gene encodes CDR1 SGHVS and CDR2 FQNEAQ. The CDR3 covers 14 residues. Trimming shortened V by 3 bases and J by 2 bases, and 11 bases separated the two germline ends. Here the CDR3 DNA reads TGTGCCAGCAGCTTGGGGGACCCGACCTACGAGCAGTACTTC. Translated, it gives CASSLGDPTYEQYF.

The genes are TRBV5-1 and TRBJ2-1; D is perhaps TRBD1 or TRBD2 (6 bases each). CDR3 size: 14 residues. Germline CDR1 is SGHRS and CDR2 is YFSETQ. Trimming took off 4 bases at V and 12 bases at J, with 20 bases between the two ends. The CDR3 DNA reads as TGCGCCAGCAGCCCTCAACCGATACAGGGAGGGCAGTTCTTC. This encodes CASSPQPIQGGQFF.

The sample holds one count of this clone. As DNA, the CDR3 is TGTGCCAGCAGCTTGGTTGGACAGCAATCATCCCAGCATTTT. Amino acid sequence: CASSLVGQQSSQHF. The chain carries TRBV5-5 and TRBJ1-5; tentatively, D is TRBD1 (6 bases). The CDR3 length is 14 residues. Germline assignment: CDR1 SGHKS and CDR2 YYEKEE (reference sequence). V shed 0 bases and J shed 11 bases, with 15 bases lying between them.

The rearrangement links TRBV6-5 to TRBJ2-5; tentatively, D is TRBD1 (7 bases). The CDR3 runs 14 residues. Per the germline V gene, CDR1 is MNHEY and CDR2 is SVGAGI. Trimming shortened V by 5 bases and J by 6 bases, and 16 bases separated the two germline ends. This CDR3 reads CASSPDRRGKTQYF. The CDR3 DNA follows: TGTGCCAGCAGTCCGGACAGGAGGGGAAAGACCCAGTACTTC.

This chain links TRBV2 with TRBJ2-3, with 8 bases matching TRBD1. The CDR3 runs 13 residues. V trimming: 8 bases; J trimming: 10 bases; junction bases outside the gene matches: 11. Germline values: CDR1 SNHLY, CDR2 FYNNEI. Here the CDR3 reads CASAQGAERPQYF. The CDR3 DNA follows: TGTGCCAGCGCTCAGGGGGCCGAGAGGCCGCAGTATTTT.

This rearrangement joins TRBV11-2 to TRBJ2-7, with D unclear. The germline gives CDR1 SGHAT, CDR2 FQNNGV. The germline V and J ends were trimmed by 1 base and 3 bases, with 4 bases remaining between them. The CDR3 runs 12 residues. The CDR3 loop is CASSLGDYEQYF. In DNA, the CDR3 is TGTGCCAGCAGCTTAGGAGACTACGAGCAGTACTTC.